The clone carrying this T cell receptor beta chain was observed a single time. Its antigen is not known. PCR was performed using 60 Vbeta and 13 Jbeta primers. The method was immunoSEQ multiplex PCR; TCRdb's version includes in-frame clones alone and lacks a portion of them. The sample yields roughly 250,000 clones, roughly 86% seen once. The sample belongs to a study of cytomegalovirus exposure and HLA in healthy donors. Findings and limits, study-wide: Among TCR beta chains, those listed as cytomegalovirus-associated numbered 164.

Germline V lookup: CDR1 GTSNPN, CDR2 SVGIG (reference sequence). Trimming left V 5 bases short and J 8 bases short, with 18 bases between. This CDR3 is 14 amino acids long. The receptor comes from a woman aged 35 to 49 in good health and CMV-seropositive. Sequenced material: PBMCs. This chain uses TRBV30 with TRBJ1-4, with D possibly being TRBD1 (5 bases). CDR3 bases: TGTGCCTGGGGTAGGGGCAGGGTAGAAGAAAAACTGTTTTTT. It encodes CAWGRGRVEEKLFF.